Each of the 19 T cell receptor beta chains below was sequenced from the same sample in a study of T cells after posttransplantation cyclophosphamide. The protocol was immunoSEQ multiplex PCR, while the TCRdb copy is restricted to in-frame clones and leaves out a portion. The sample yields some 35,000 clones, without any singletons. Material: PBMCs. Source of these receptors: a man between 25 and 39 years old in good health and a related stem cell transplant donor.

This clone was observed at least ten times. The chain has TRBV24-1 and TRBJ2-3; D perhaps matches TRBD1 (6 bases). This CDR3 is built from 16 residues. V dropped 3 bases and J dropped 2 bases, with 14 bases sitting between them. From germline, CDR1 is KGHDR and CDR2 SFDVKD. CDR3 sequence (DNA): TGTGCCACCAGTGATCCGTCGAGGGGGAACACAGATACGCAGTATTTT. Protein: CATSDPSRGNTDTQYF.

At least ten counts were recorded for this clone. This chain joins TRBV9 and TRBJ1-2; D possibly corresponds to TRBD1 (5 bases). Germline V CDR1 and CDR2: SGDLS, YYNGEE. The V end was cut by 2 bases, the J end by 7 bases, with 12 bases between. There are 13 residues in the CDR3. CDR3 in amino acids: CASSVYQGSGYTF. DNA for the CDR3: TGTGCCAGCAGCGTTTACCAGGGCAGTGGCTACACCTTC.

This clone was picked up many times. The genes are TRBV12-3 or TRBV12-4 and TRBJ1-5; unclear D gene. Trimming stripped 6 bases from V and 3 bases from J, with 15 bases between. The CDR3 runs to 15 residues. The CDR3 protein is CASSTYHSPNQPQHF. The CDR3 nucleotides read TGTGCCAGCAGCACCTACCACAGTCCCAATCAGCCCCAGCATTTT.

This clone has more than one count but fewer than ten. The CDR3 sequence: CASSLVLAETQYF. CDR3 nucleotide sequence: TGTGCCAGCAGCTTAGTACTAGCGGAGACCCAGTACTTC. This rearrangement joins TRBV7-2 to TRBJ2-5, with 7 bases aligning to TRBD2. CDR1 is SGHTA and CDR2 is FQGNSA in the germline V gene. After removal of 1 base from V and 5 bases from J, the junction contained 1 base not matched to a gene. The CDR3 runs 13 residues.

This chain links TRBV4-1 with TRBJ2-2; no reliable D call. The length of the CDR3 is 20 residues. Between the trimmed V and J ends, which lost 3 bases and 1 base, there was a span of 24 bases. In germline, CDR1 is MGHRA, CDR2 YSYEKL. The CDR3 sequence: CASSHTALSRRILNTGELFF. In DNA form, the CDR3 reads TGCGCCAGCAGCCATACCGCATTATCACGGCGGATCCTGAACACCGGGGAGCTGTTTTTT.

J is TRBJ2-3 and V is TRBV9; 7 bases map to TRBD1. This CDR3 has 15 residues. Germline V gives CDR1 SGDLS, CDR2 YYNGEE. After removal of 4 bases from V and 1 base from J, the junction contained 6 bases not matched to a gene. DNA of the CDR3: TGTGCCAGCAGCCTCACCGGGACAGGCACAGATACGCAGTATTTT. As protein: CASSLTGTGTDTQYF.

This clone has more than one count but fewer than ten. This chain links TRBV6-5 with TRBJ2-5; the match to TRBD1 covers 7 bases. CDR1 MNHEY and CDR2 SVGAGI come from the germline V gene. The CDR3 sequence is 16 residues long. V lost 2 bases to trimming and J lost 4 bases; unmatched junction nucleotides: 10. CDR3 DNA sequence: TGTGCCAGCAGTTACAATTTAGGGGACAGAAGAGAGACCCAGTACTTC. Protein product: CASSYNLGDRRETQYF.

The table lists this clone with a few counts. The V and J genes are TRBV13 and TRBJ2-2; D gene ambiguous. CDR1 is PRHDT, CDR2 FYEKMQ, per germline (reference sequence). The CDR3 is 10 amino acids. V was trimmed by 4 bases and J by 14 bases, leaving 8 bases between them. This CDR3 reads CASSSVNLFF. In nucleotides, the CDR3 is TGTGCCAGCAGCTCCGTAAATCTGTTTTTT.

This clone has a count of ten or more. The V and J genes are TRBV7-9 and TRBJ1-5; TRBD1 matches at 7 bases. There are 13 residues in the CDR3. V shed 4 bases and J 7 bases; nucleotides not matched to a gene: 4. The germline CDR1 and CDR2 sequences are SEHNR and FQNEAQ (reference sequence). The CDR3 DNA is TGTGCCAGCAGCTCGGGACAGCACCAGCCCCAGCATTTT. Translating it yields CASSSGQHQPQHF.

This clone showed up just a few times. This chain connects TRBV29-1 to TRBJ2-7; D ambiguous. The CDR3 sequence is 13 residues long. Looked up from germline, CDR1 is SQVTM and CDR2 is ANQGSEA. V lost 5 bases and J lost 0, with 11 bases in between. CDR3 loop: CSVSTKSSYEQYF. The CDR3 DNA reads TGCAGCGTTAGTACAAAGAGCTCCTACGAGCAGTACTTC.

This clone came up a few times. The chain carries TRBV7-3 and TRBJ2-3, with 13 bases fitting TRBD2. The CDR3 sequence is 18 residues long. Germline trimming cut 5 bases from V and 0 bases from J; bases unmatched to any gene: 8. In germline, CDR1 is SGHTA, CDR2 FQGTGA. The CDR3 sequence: CASSAAGTSGTSTDTQYF. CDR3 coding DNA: TGTGCCAGCAGCGCAGCCGGGACTAGCGGGACTAGCACAGATACGCAGTATTTT.

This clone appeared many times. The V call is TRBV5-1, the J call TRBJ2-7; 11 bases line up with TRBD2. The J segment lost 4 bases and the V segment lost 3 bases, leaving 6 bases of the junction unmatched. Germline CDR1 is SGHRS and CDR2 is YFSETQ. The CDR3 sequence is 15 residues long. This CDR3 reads CASSYHSGGAYEQYF. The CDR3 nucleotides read TGCGCCAGCAGCTACCATAGCGGGGGGGCTTACGAGCAGTACTTC.

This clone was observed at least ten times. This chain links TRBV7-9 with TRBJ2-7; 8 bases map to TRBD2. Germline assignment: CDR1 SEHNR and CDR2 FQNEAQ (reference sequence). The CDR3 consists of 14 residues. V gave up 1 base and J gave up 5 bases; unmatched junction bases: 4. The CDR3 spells CASSLGRGAHEQYF. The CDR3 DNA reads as TGTGCCAGCAGCTTAGGGCGGGGGGCCCACGAGCAGTACTTC.

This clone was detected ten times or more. CDR3 bases: TGTGCCAGCAGTACCGGGACAGGGGTCGAAAAACTGTTTTTT. Amino acids: CASSTGTGVEKLFF. V usage is TRBV28 and J usage is TRBJ1-4; 10 bases align to TRBD1. After removal of 5 bases from V and 8 bases from J, the junction contained 5 bases not matched to a gene. CDR1 and CDR2 from the germline V gene are MDHEN and SYDVKM. This CDR3 spans 14 amino acids.

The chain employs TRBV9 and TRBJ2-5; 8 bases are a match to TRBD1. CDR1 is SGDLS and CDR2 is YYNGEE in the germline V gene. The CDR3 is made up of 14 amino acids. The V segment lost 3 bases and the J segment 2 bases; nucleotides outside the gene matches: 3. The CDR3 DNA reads TGTGCCAGCAGCGGGACAGGGCGGCAAGAGACCCAGTACTTC. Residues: CASSGTGRQETQYF.

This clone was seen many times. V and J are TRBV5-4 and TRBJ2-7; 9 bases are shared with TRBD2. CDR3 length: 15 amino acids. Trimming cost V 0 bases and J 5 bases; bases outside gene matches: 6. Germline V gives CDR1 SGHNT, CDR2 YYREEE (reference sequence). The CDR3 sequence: CASSLDSGGWDEQYF. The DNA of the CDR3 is TGTGCCAGCAGCTTGGATAGCGGGGGTTGGGACGAGCAGTACTTC.

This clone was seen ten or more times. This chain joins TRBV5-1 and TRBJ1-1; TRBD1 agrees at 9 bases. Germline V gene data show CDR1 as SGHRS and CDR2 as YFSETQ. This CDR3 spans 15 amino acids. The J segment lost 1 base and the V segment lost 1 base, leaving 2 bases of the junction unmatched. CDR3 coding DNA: TGCGCCAGCAGCTTGACAGGGGGCGAGAACACTGAAGCTTTCTTT. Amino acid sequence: CASSLTGGENTEAFF.

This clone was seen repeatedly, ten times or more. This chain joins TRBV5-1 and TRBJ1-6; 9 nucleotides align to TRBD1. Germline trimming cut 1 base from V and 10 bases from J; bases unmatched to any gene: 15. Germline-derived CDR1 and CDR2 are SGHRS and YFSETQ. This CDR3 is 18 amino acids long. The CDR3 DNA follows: TGCGCCAGCAGCTTGTGGGGACAGGGAAGGTCAGTAAGGTCACCCCTCCACTTT. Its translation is CASSLWGQGRSVRSPLHF.

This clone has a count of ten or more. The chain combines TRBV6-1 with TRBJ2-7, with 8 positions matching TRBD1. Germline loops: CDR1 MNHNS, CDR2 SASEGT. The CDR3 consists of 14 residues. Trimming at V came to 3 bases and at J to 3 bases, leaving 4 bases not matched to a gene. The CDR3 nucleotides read TGTGCCAGCAGTGACTGGGACAGGCACTACGAGCAGTACTTC. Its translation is CASSDWDRHYEQYF.